Below, 30 T cell receptor beta chains from the same sample are listed, as sequenced in a study of a mutant IDH1 vaccine in newly diagnosed glioma. Time point of the sample: week 35, safety follow-up. The investigators gave 300 ug of mutant IDH1 20-mer peptide in each vaccine dose, together with topical imiquimod. The assay was immunoSEQ multiplex PCR, and TCRdb's table has in-frame clones only and misses some. The table has tens of thousands of clones, 86% seen once. The antigens for these receptors are not known. The specimen was PBMCs, collected from a glioma patient whose treatment included an IDH1 peptide vaccine. The receptors were sampled from a man in his forties with glioma.

The CDR3 loop is CASSPPDNSYEQYF. DNA for the CDR3: TGTGCCAGCTCACCACCGGACAACTCCTACGAGCAGTACTTC. The J gene is TRBJ2-7, the V gene TRBV18; TRBD1 is a possible D gene (5 bases). In germline, CDR1 is KGHSH, CDR2 LQKENI. There are 14 residues in the CDR3. V was clipped by 0 bases and J by 0 bases, with 6 bases between them.

The gene calls are TRBV27 and TRBJ1-1; D not resolved. CDR1 and CDR2 (germline): MNHEY, SMNVEV (reference sequence). The CDR3 has 15 amino acids. V dropped 4 bases and J dropped 1 base, with 13 bases sitting between them. Written as DNA, the CDR3 is TGTGCCAGCAGTTCCCGGGGAGGACCGAACACTGAAGCTTTCTTT. It yields the protein CASSSRGGPNTEAFF.

The J gene is TRBJ2-5, the V gene TRBV2; D unclear. The V end was cut by 11 bases, the J end by 0 bases, with 10 bases between. CDR1 and CDR2 from the germline V gene are SNHLY and FYNNEI. The CDR3 runs 12 residues. The CDR3 loop is CAGQKDQETQYF. CDR3 DNA sequence: TGTGCCGGGCAGAAGGACCAAGAGACCCAGTACTTC.

The rearrangement links TRBV6-1 to TRBJ2-7; 10 bases agree with TRBD1. There are 12 residues in the CDR3. The V gene's germline CDR1 is MNHNS and CDR2 SASEGT. Trimming took 8 bases from V and 5 from J; bases not matched to a gene: 3. The CDR3 DNA reads TGTGCCAGCCGACAGGGGGCTGACGAGCAGTACTTC. Protein: CASRQGADEQYF.

The chain joins TRBV7-9 to TRBJ1-5; D is ambiguous. Per germline, CDR1 SEHNR and CDR2 FQNEAQ (reference sequence). CDR3 length: 13 amino acids. The germline V and J ends were trimmed by 3 bases and 7 bases, with 10 bases remaining between them. The CDR3 DNA reads as TGTGCCAGCAGCTTGGAAGGCGGGCAGCCCCAGCATTTT. Protein: CASSLEGGQPQHF.

CDR3 coding DNA: TGTGCCAGCAGCCCCTTCCGGACTAGCGGGAGTCGGGCCAAAAACATTCAGTACTTC. Protein sequence: CASSPFRTSGSRAKNIQYF. The chain is built from TRBV7-9 and TRBJ2-4, with 13 bases that match TRBD2. CDR1 is SEHNR and CDR2 is FQNEAQ in the germline V gene (reference sequence). The CDR3 length is 19 residues. The ends lost 5 bases at V and 1 base at J; junction bases unmatched: 11. The complete variable domain, with remaining parts taken from reference TRBV7-9 and TRBJ2-4, reads DTGVSQNPRHKITKRGQNVTFRCDPISEHNRLYWYRQTLGQGPEFLTYFQNEAQLEKSRLLSDRFSAERPKGSFSTLEIQRTEQGDSAMYLCASSPFRTSGSRAKNIQYFGAGTRLSVL.

The chain joins TRBV4-2 to TRBJ2-7, with 7 bases that match TRBD2. The junction had 7 bases not matched to a gene; V was cut back by 8 bases and J by 0 bases. The germline V gene encodes CDR1 LGHNA and CDR2 YNFKEQ. The CDR3 covers 14 residues. The CDR3 region is CASGSRTSSYEQYF. The CDR3 nucleotides read TGTGCCAGCGGTTCCCGGACTAGCTCCTACGAGCAGTACTTC.

The rearrangement links TRBV9 to TRBJ2-7; the D is unclear. V gave up 2 bases and J gave up 0 bases, with 12 bases separating them. Germline values: CDR1 SGDLS, CDR2 YYNGEE. The CDR3 consists of 15 residues. The CDR3 coding sequence is TGTGCCAGCAGCGTGGACCTCACGAGCTCCTACGAGCAGTACTTC. It translates to CASSVDLTSSYEQYF. Supplemented by reference TRBV9 and TRBJ2-7, the full variable domain reads DSGVTQTPKHLITATGQRVTLRCSPRSGDLSVYWYQQSLDQGLQFLIQYYNGEERAKGNILERFSAQQFPDLHSELNLSSLELGDSALYFCASSVDLTSSYEQYFGPGTRLTVT.

The chain combines TRBV5-4 with TRBJ2-1, with D maybe TRBD1 (6 bases). The V gene's germline CDR1 is SGHNT and CDR2 YYREEE (reference sequence). The CDR3 is 14 amino acids. V was pared by 2 bases and J by 3 bases, with 9 bases between. The CDR3 protein is CASSFVQGYNEQFF. Here the CDR3 DNA reads TGTGCCAGCAGCTTTGTACAGGGCTACAATGAGCAGTTCTTC.

The chain employs TRBV2 and TRBJ2-7; 10 bases fit TRBD1. J was trimmed by 3 bases and V by 10 bases; bases with no gene match: 12. Germline V CDR1 and CDR2: SNHLY, FYNNEI. The CDR3 sequence is 15 residues long. The CDR3 nucleotides read TGTGCCACCGCCGACAAGTGGACAGGGGGCTACGAGCAGTACTTC. This gives the protein CATADKWTGGYEQYF.

This clone was counted a single time. The chain combines TRBV11-2 with TRBJ1-2; a weak D match, TRBD1 (5 bases). Trimming stripped 7 bases from V and 6 bases from J, with 21 bases between. There are 15 residues in the CDR3. Per germline, CDR1 SGHAT and CDR2 FQNNGV. The CDR3 loop reads CASTLPEQGGDGYTF. In nucleotides, the CDR3 is TGTGCCAGCACCCTTCCGGAACAAGGAGGGGATGGCTACACCTTC.

The chain couples TRBV2 to TRBJ1-1; 7 nucleotides line up with TRBD1. This CDR3 spans 14 amino acids. V lost 1 base, J lost 5 bases, and 4 bases stayed unmatched. The germline CDR1 and CDR2 sequences are SNHLY and FYNNEI. CDR3 bases: TGTGCCAGCAGTGAAGGGCCAGGGGGGACTGAAGCTTTCTTT. Its protein product is CASSEGPGGTEAFF.

J is TRBJ1-5 and V is TRBV7-2; TRBD1 agrees at 7 bases. This CDR3 is built from 14 residues. The germline V gene encodes CDR1 SGHTA and CDR2 FQGNSA. V lost 4 bases and J lost 4; bases outside the gene matches: 4. For the CDR3, the DNA is TGTGCCAGCAGCTCGGCAGGGGGGAATCAGCCCCAGCATTTT. Protein: CASSSAGGNQPQHF.

The chain joins TRBV4-1 to TRBJ1-5, with D unresolved. Trimming left V 4 bases short and J 0 bases short, with 13 bases between. The CDR3 has 16 residues. CDR1 is MGHRA and CDR2 is YSYEKL in the germline V gene. Here the CDR3 reads CASSPTGEVSNQPQHF. The CDR3 DNA is TGCGCCAGCAGCCCGACCGGTGAAGTTAGCAATCAGCCCCAGCATTTT.

The genes are TRBV19 and TRBJ1-1; the D gene is possibly TRBD1 (5 bases). The CDR3 sequence is 13 residues long. The germline gives CDR1 LNHDA, CDR2 SQIVND (reference sequence). Trimming stripped 10 bases from V and 4 bases from J, with 16 bases between. CDR3 sequence: CANRGACPTEAFF. The CDR3 DNA sequence: TGTGCCAATAGGGGAGCTTGCCCCACTGAAGCTTTCTTT.

The chain employs TRBV5-1 and TRBJ2-1; 12 nucleotides match TRBD2. This CDR3 has 15 amino acids. Germline trimming cut 3 bases from V and 7 bases from J; bases unmatched to any gene: 5. Germline assignment: CDR1 SGHRS and CDR2 YFSETQ. CDR3 nucleotides: TGCGCCAGCAGCTCGAGACTAGCGGGGGTTAATGAGCAGTTCTTC. Protein: CASSSRLAGVNEQFF.

The V gene is TRBV4-1, the J gene TRBJ2-7, with TRBD2 as a possible D gene (6 bases). The length of the CDR3 is 15 residues. Germline CDR1 reads MGHRA; CDR2 reads YSYEKL. Trimming left V 2 bases short and J 6 bases short, with 17 bases between. In DNA form, the CDR3 reads TGCGCCAGCAGCCAACCGGGGACTTGGAATTTCGAGCAGTACTTC. Its translation is CASSQPGTWNFEQYF.

This clone was seen once. The CDR3 reads CASSGRGRRLEQYF. CDR3 in DNA: TGTGCCAGCAGTGGGCGGGGCAGGCGCCTCGAGCAGTACTTC. The chain employs TRBV2 and TRBJ2-7; D may be TRBD2 (6 bases). Looked up from germline, CDR1 is SNHLY and CDR2 is FYNNEI. Trimming stripped 4 bases from V and 6 bases from J, with 16 bases between. The CDR3 length is 14 residues.

This chain links TRBV28 with TRBJ1-1; D possibly corresponds to TRBD1 (5 bases). V shed 3 bases and J shed 11 bases, with 13 bases lying between them. CDR3 size: 12 residues. Germline CDR1 is MDHEN and CDR2 is SYDVKM. The CDR3 DNA reads as TGTGCCAGCAGTTTGATCAGGGATGGGGCTTTCTTT. It specifies CASSLIRDGAFF. The full variable domain, its missing parts supplied by reference TRBV28 and TRBJ1-1, is DVKVTQSSRYLVKRTGEKVFLECVQDMDHENMFWYRQDPGLGLRLIYFSYDVKMKEKGDIPEGYSVSREKKERFSLILESASTNQTSMYLCASSLIRDGAFFGQGTRLTVV.

The V gene is TRBV29-1, the J gene TRBJ2-3; D is possibly TRBD1 or TRBD2 (5 bases each). The CDR3 is 14 amino acids. The germline V and J ends were trimmed by 6 bases and 0 bases, with 13 bases remaining between them. From germline, CDR1 is SQVTM and CDR2 ANQGSEA. The CDR3: CSVARGGSTDTQYF. The CDR3 DNA is TGCAGCGTGGCCCGGGGCGGGAGCACAGATACGCAGTATTTT.

The rearrangement uses TRBV13 and TRBJ2-7; no clear D. Trimming removed 4 bases from V and 0 bases from J, with 16 bases in between. Germline CDR1 and CDR2: PRHDT and FYEKMQ (reference sequence). The CDR3 covers 16 residues. CDR3 nucleotides: TGTGCCAGCAGCTCCTCCTCTCGCGAGAGCTCCTACGAGCAGTACTTC. Protein: CASSSSSRESSYEQYF.

The chain uses TRBV10-3 and TRBJ2-1; 9 bases line up with TRBD2. J gave up 1 base and V 3 bases, and 4 bases lay outside the gene matches. This CDR3 contains 16 residues. Germline V CDR1 and CDR2: ENHRY, SYGVKD. The CDR3 here is CAISDSGSRSYNEQFF. The CDR3 DNA reads as TGTGCCATCAGTGATAGCGGGAGTCGATCCTACAATGAGCAGTTCTTC.

About this clone: One end of the junction varies from germline; a read error may be responsible. This chain uses TRBV28 with TRBJ2-4; 10 bases are a match to TRBD1. This CDR3 is 12 amino acids long. The germline CDR1 and CDR2 sequences are MDHEN and SYDVKM. CDR3 bases: TGTGCCAGCAGTCTGGGGACAGGGGCTCGGAACTTC. It encodes CASSLGTGARNF.

The V and J genes are TRBV19 and TRBJ2-6; no definite D call. V lost 7 bases to trimming and J lost 0 bases, with 7 bases between them. CDR1 LNHDA and CDR2 SQIVND come from the germline V gene (reference sequence). The CDR3 runs to 14 residues. CDR3 nucleotides: TGTGCCAGTACCTCGAGCTCTGGGGCCAACGTCCTGACTTTC. It yields the protein CASTSSSGANVLTF.

This sequence joins TRBV7-9 and TRBJ2-7, with D perhaps being TRBD1 or TRBD2 (5 bases each). The CDR3 covers 13 residues. The V gene's germline CDR1 is SEHNR and CDR2 FQNEAQ (reference sequence). Deletions cut 7 bases from V and 5 bases from J, with 15 bases between. CDR3 sequence: CASNRGLIHEQYF. The CDR3 region has the DNA TGTGCCAGCAATCGGGGCCTGATCCACGAGCAGTACTTC. The whole variable domain, filled in from reference TRBV7-9 and TRBJ2-7, reads DTGVSQNPRHKITKRGQNVTFRCDPISEHNRLYWYRQTLGQGPEFLTYFQNEAQLEKSRLLSDRFSAERPKGSFSTLEIQRTEQGDSAMYLCASNRGLIHEQYFGPGTRLTVT.

V gene TRBV4-2 combines with J gene TRBJ1-2; 8 nucleotides align to TRBD1. The CDR3 is 17 amino acids. CDR1 and CDR2 (germline): LGHNA, YNFKEQ. V dropped 3 bases and J dropped 6; count of bases not matched to a gene: 15. This CDR3 is CASSQIGQGARQDGYTF. DNA of the CDR3: TGTGCCAGCAGCCAGATAGGACAGGGCGCCAGACAGGATGGCTACACCTTC.

The chain employs TRBV27 and TRBJ1-1; D is perhaps TRBD1 (5 bases). The CDR3 has 17 residues. V was trimmed by 1 base and J by 7 bases, leaving 22 bases between them. The germline CDR1 and CDR2 sequences are MNHEY and SMNVEV (reference sequence). The CDR3 is CASSLYPPGAGGFEAFF. CDR3 sequence (DNA): TGTGCCAGCAGTTTATACCCCCCTGGGGCAGGAGGCTTTGAAGCTTTCTTT.

With regard to this clone: The identical CDR3 is also encoded by other nucleotide sequences in the sample. This rearrangement joins TRBV6-5 to TRBJ2-7, with D possibly being TRBD2 (6 bases). The CDR3 consists of 13 residues. Germline V gives CDR1 MNHEY, CDR2 SVGAGI. V was cut by 5 bases and J by 4 bases, with 12 bases left in between. The CDR3 spells CASSQGLIYEQYF. CDR3 nucleotides: TGTGCCAGCAGTCAGGGACTCATATACGAGCAGTACTTC.

The chain uses TRBV15 and TRBJ2-1, with D uncertain. CDR3 length: 15 amino acids. Germline loops: CDR1 LNHNV, CDR2 YYDKDF (reference sequence). Trimming took 0 bases from V and 6 from J, leaving 12 bases between them. The CDR3 reads CATSRDRVVSNEQFF. Written as DNA, the CDR3 is TGTGCCACCAGCAGAGATCGGGTAGTTTCCAATGAGCAGTTCTTC. The variable domain in full, completed from reference TRBV15 and TRBJ2-1, reads DAMVIQNPRYQVTQFGKPVTLSCSQTLNHNVMYWYQQKSSQAPKLLFHYYDKDFNNEADTPDNFQSRRPNTSFCFLDIRSPGLGDTAMYLCATSRDRVVSNEQFFGPGTRLTVL.

J is TRBJ1-1 and V is TRBV27; possible D gene TRBD1, 6 bases. The V gene's germline CDR1 is MNHEY and CDR2 SMNVEV (reference sequence). This CDR3 contains 11 residues. The V end lost 11 bases, the J end lost 7 bases, and 14 bases lay between the germline ends. The CDR3 loop reads CASRGYFEAFF. For the CDR3, the DNA is TGTGCCTCGAGGGGGTATTTTGAAGCTTTCTTT.